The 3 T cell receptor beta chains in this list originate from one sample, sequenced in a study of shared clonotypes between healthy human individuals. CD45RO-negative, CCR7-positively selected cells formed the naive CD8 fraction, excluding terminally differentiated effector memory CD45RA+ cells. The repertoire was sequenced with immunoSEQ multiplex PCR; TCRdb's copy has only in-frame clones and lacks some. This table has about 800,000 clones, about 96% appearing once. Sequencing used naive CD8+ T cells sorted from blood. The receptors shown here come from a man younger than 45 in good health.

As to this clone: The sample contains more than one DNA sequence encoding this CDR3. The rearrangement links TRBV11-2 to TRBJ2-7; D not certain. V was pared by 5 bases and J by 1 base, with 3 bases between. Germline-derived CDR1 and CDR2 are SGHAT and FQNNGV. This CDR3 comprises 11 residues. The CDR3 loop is CASSPSYEQYF. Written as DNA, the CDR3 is TGTGCCAGCAGCCCGTCCTACGAGCAGTACTTC.

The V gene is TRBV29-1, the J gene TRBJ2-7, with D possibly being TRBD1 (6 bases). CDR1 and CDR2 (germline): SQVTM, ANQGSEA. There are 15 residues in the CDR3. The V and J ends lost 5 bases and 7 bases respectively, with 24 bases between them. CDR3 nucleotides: TGCAGCGTTACACCTAAGGGGGTCAGTTTGGGAGAGCAGTACTTC. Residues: CSVTPKGVSLGEQYF.

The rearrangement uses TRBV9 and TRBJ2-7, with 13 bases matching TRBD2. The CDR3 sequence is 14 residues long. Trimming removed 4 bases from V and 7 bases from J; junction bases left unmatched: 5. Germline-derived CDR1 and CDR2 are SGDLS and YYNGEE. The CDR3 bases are TGTGCCAGCAGCTCGGGACTAGCGGGGTGGGAGCAGTACTTC. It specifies CASSSGLAGWEQYF.